The rows below give T cell receptor beta chains drawn from one sample of a study of T cells in tuberculosis. The table came from immunoSEQ multiplex PCR; TCRdb's copy has only in-frame clones and leaves some out. The repertoire holds roughly 34,000 clones, around 93% seen once, with 7.7% in the top ten. Material: PBMCs. The source is a donor between 10 and 35 years old with latent tuberculosis or without tuberculosis infection. Some clones in this sample may be carry-over from other donors' samples. The CDR3 runs from the conserved cysteine through the conserved F or W. A D gene is named only where the DNA matches it firmly. A clone size is listed for some rows: how often the clone was seen (once, few, many), or a class if it is expanded.

clone size	V gene	J gene	D gene	CDR3 protein	CDR3 DNA
NA	TRBV27	TRBJ2-7	TRBD2	CASSLKAGGSYEQYF	TGTGCCAGCAGTTTAAAGGCGGGGGGGTCCTACGAGCAGTACTTC
once	TRBV11-2	TRBJ2-1	NA	CASTLVVPGTVSYNEQFF	TGTGCCAGCACCTTAGTAGTGCCCGGGACTGTATCCTACAATGAGCAGTTCTTC
once	TRBV5-4	TRBJ2-7	NA	CASSGANDEQYF	TGTGCCAGCAGCGGAGCTAATGACGAGCAGTACTTC
NA	TRBV2	TRBJ2-4	TRBD2	CASSGLAGVVKNIQYF	TGTGCCAGCAGCGGACTAGCGGGAGTGGTCAAAAACATTCAGTACTTC
NA	TRBV7-9	TRBJ1-5	NA	CASSLAAGINNQPQHF	TGTGCCAGCAGCTTAGCAGCGGGGATCAACAATCAGCCCCAGCATTTT
NA	TRBV4-1	TRBJ2-5	TRBD2	CASSQGRLAIQETQYF	TGCGCCAGCAGCCAAGGTAGACTAGCCATACAAGAGACCCAGTACTTC
NA	TRBV5-1	TRBJ2-7	NA	CASTLSGSYEQYF	TGCGCCAGCACCCTCTCCGGGTCCTACGAGCAGTACTTC
NA	TRBV5-6	TRBJ2-3	NA	CASSTGTDTQYF	TGTGCCAGCAGCACAGGAACAGATACGCAGTATTTT
NA	TRBV25-1	TRBJ2-5	TRBD2	CASSETLGGQETQYF	TGTGCCAGCAGTGAGACCTTGGGGGGGCAAGAGACCCAGTACTTC
NA	TRBV2	TRBJ1-4	NA	CASRGATNEKLFF	TGTGCCAGCAGAGGGGCAACTAATGAAAAACTGTTTTTT
few	TRBV5-1	TRBJ1-2	NA	CASSGTQGMGGYTF	TGCGCCAGCAGCGGAACTCAGGGAATGGGCGGCTACACCTTC
NA	TRBV7-2	TRBJ1-2	NA	CASSLDGGAGYGYTF	TGTGCCAGCAGCTTAGATGGGGGCGCGGGCTATGGCTACACCTTC
NA	TRBV27	TRBJ2-1	NA	CASSLNRVHEQFF	TGTGCCAGCAGTTTAAACAGGGTCCATGAGCAGTTCTTC
few	TRBV4-1	TRBJ2-5	TRBD1	CASSQDGRGQRETQYF	TGCGCCAGCAGCCAAGATGGTAGGGGGCAGAGGGAGACCCAGTACTTC
NA	TRBV6-5	TRBJ1-2	TRBD1	CASTTGDNYGYTF	TGTGCCAGCACAACAGGGGATAACTATGGCTACACCTTC
NA	TRBV2	TRBJ1-2	TRBD1	CASRVDRDNYGYTF	TGTGCCAGCAGGGTAGACAGGGACAACTATGGCTACACCTTC
once	TRBV6-5	TRBJ2-7	NA	CASSTRPGEQYF	TGTGCCAGCAGTACTCGCCCAGGGGAGCAGTACTTC
few	TRBV27	TRBJ1-1	TRBD1	CASSFQGAGTEAFF	TGTGCCAGCAGTTTCCAGGGGGCCGGCACTGAAGCTTTCTTT
few	TRBV6-1	TRBJ1-1	NA	CASREGTGNTEAFF	TGTGCCAGCAGGGAGGGGACGGGGAACACTGAAGCTTTCTTT
once	TRBV5-4	TRBJ1-3	TRBD1	CASSEGQSFSGNTIYF	TGTGCCAGCAGCGAGGGACAGTCCTTCTCTGGAAACACCATATATTTT
NA	TRBV11-2	TRBJ1-1	TRBD1	CASSLSGQGTEAFF	TGTGCCAGCAGCTTATCAGGACAGGGCACTGAAGCTTTCTTT
NA	TRBV15	TRBJ2-3	NA	CATSRARDSDHTDTQYF	TGTGCCACCAGCAGAGCGCGGGACTCAGACCACACAGATACGCAGTATTTT
NA	TRBV28	TRBJ1-5	TRBD1	CASRKTGGFSNQPQHF	TGTGCCAGCAGAAAGACAGGGGGCTTTAGCAATCAGCCCCAGCATTTT
NA	TRBV7-7	TRBJ2-2	NA	CASSLASKSTGELFF	TGTGCCAGCAGCTTAGCATCGAAGAGCACCGGGGAGCTGTTTTTT
NA	TRBV5-1	TRBJ1-1	TRBD1	CASSRGTALMNTEAFF	TGCGCCAGCAGCAGAGGGACAGCACTCATGAACACTGAAGCTTTCTTT
once	TRBV4-1	TRBJ1-5	TRBD1	CASSQGGQGNQPQHF	TGCGCCAGCAGCCAAGGTGGACAGGGGAATCAGCCCCAGCATTTT
NA	TRBV5-1	TRBJ1-1	NA	CASSFRVGDTEAFF	TGCGCCAGCAGCTTCAGGGTAGGTGACACTGAAGCTTTCTTT
NA	TRBV13	TRBJ1-1	NA	CASSLGRGGNTEAFF	TGTGCCAGCAGCTTAGGAAGGGGAGGGAACACTGAAGCTTTCTTT
NA	TRBV4-1	TRBJ2-1	NA	CASSQEGSGSYNEQFF	TGCGCCAGCAGCCAAGAAGGGTCGGGGTCCTACAATGAGCAGTTCTTC
NA	TRBV11-3	TRBJ2-3	TRBD2	CASSLGLAGGPLRSDTQYF	TGTGCCAGCAGCTTGGGACTAGCGGGAGGCCCGCTCCGATCTGATACGCAGTATTTT
NA	TRBV28	TRBJ2-7	NA	CASSLLDRPYEQYF	TGTGCCAGCAGTTTACTGGACAGACCCTACGAGCAGTACTTC
NA	TRBV6-4	TRBJ1-5	NA	CASSDLVSNQPQHF	TGTGCCAGCAGTGATCTCGTCAGCAATCAGCCCCAGCATTTT
NA	TRBV2	TRBJ2-1	NA	CASSPDSGEQFF	TGTGCCAGCAGCCCCGACTCTGGTGAGCAGTTCTTC
once	TRBV5-4	TRBJ2-1	NA	CASSEYREPPAEQFF	TGTGCCAGCAGCGAATACCGGGAGCCCCCGGCTGAGCAGTTCTTC
once	TRBV4-1	TRBJ1-1	TRBD1	CASSPRGRTEAFF	TGCGCCAGCAGCCCCAGGGGGCGAACTGAAGCTTTCTTT
NA	TRBV11-2	TRBJ2-7	NA	CASSLNRVSYEQYF	TGTGCCAGCAGCTTAAACAGGGTGTCCTACGAGCAGTACTTC
NA	TRBV6-5	TRBJ1-2	NA	CASSYSGGHRNYGYTF	TGTGCCAGCAGTTACTCAGGGGGACATAGGAACTATGGCTACACCTTC
NA	TRBV30	TRBJ2-7	NA	CAWSALRSSYEQYF	TGTGCCTGGAGTGCCCTTAGGAGCTCCTACGAGCAGTACTTC
NA	TRBV5-4	TRBJ2-5	TRBD1	CASKGARETQYF	TGTGCCAGCAAGGGGGCGAGGGAGACCCAGTACTTC
NA	TRBV10-3	TRBJ1-1	TRBD1	CAIRETGGWDTEAFF	TGTGCCATCAGGGAAACAGGGGGTTGGGACACTGAAGCTTTCTTT